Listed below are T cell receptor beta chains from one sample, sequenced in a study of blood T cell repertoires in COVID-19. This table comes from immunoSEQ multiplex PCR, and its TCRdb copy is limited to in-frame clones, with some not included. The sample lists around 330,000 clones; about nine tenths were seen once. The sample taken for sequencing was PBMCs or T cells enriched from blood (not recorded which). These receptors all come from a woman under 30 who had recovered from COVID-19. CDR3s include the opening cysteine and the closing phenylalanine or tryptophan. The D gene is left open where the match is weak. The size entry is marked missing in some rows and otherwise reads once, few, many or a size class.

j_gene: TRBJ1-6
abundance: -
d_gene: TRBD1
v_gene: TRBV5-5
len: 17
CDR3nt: TGTGCCAGCAGCGGGGGACAGGGGGGAACCTATAATTCACCCCTCCACTTT
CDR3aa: CASSGGQGGTYNSPLHF

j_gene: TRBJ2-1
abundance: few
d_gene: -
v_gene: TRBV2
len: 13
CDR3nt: TGTGCCAGCAGTGTCGGGGTACGCAATGAGCAGTTCTTC
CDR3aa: CASSVGVRNEQFF

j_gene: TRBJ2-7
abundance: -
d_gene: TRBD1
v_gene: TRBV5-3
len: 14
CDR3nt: TGTGCCAGAAGCTCCGACAGGGGGCCCTACGAGCAGTACTTC
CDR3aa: CARSSDRGPYEQYF

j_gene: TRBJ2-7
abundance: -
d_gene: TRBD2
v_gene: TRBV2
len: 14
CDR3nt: TGTGCCAGCGGCATGACTAGCGGGAGGTACGAGCAGTACTTC
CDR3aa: CASGMTSGRYEQYF

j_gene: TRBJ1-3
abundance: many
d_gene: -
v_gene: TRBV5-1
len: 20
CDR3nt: TGCGCCAGCAGCCCCGCCGGCCGGAGCGGCACCTTACCCGCTGGAAACACCATATATTTT
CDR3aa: CASSPAGRSGTLPAGNTIYF

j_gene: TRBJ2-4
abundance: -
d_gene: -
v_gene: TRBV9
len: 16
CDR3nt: TGTGCCAGCAGCGTGTATCACGGGTCGGCCAAAAACATTCAGTACTTC
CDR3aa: CASSVYHGSAKNIQYF

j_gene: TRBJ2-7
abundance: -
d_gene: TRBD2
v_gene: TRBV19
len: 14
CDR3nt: TGTGCCAGTAGTAGGACTAGCGGGAGGTACGAGCAGTACTTC
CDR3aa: CASSRTSGRYEQYF

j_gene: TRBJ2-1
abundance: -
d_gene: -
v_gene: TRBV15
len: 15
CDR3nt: TGTGCCACCAGCAGAGACTGGGAGCCCCACAATGAGCAGTTCTTC
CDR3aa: CATSRDWEPHNEQFF

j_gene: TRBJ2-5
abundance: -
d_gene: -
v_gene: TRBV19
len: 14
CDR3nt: TGTGCCAGTAGCCCCCGGACATTCCAAGAGACCCAGTACTTC
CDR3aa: CASSPRTFQETQYF

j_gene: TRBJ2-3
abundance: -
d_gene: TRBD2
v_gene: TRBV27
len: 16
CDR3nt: TGTGCCAGCAGTTTATCGGGAGGGGCTTATCCAGATACGCAGTATTTT
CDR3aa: CASSLSGGAYPDTQYF

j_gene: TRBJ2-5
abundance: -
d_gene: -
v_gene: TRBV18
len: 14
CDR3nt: TGTGCCAGCTCACCTCGGGACATCCAAGAGACCCAGTACTTC
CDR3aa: CASSPRDIQETQYF

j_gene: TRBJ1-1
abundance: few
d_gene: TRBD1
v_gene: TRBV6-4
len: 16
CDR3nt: TGTGCCAGCAGTGCAAGCCCCGGGACAGGGGACACTGAAGCTTTCTTT
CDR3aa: CASSASPGTGDTEAFF

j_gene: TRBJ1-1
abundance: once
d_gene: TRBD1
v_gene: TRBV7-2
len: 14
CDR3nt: TGTGCCAGCAGCTGGGACAGGGGGGAGACTGAAGCTTTCTTT
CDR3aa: CASSWDRGETEAFF

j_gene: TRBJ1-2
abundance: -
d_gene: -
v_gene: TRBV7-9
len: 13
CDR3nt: TGTGCCAGCAGTGAGGGCAGGGGATATGGCTACACCTTC
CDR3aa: CASSEGRGYGYTF

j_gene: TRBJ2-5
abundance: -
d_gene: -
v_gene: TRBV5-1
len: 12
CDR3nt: TGCGCCAGCAGCTTGCAGGGAGAGACCCAGTACTTC
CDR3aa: CASSLQGETQYF

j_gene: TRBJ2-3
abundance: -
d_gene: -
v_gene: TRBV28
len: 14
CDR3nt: TGTGCCAGCAGTCCACAGGGTAAGACAGATACGCAGTATTTT
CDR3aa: CASSPQGKTDTQYF

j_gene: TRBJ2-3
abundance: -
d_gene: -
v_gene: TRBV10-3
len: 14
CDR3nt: TGTGCCATCAGTGAGAGGCAGGGGTCAGATACGCAGTATTTT
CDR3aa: CAISERQGSDTQYF

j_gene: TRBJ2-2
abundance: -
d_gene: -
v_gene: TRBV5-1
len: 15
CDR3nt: TGCGCCAGCAGCCCGAACGGACGGGAAGAGGGGGAGCTGTTTTTT
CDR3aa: CASSPNGREEGELFF

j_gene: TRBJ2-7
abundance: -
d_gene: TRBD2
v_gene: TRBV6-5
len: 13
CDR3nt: TGTGCCAGCAGTTACGGACTAGCGGGCGAGCAGTACTTC
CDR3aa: CASSYGLAGEQYF

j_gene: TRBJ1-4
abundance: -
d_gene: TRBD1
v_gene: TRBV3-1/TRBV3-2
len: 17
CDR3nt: TGTGCCAGCAGCCAAGATCTGGTCTTAGGGGGCGGTGAAAAACTGTTTTTT
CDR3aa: CASSQDLVLGGGEKLFF

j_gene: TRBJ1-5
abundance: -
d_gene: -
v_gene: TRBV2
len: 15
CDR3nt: TGTGCCAGCAGAACCGACAGGACACCCAATCAGCCCCAGCATTTT
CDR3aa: CASRTDRTPNQPQHF

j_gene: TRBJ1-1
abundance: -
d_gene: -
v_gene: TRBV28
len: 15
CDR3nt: TGTGCCAGCAGTTTAAGGTTCGGGGGGAACACTGAAGCTTTCTTT
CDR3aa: CASSLRFGGNTEAFF

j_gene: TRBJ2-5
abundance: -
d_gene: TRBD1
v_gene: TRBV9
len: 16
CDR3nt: TGTGCCAGCAGCGTAGGCTCCCGGGACAGGGGAGAGACCCAGTACTTC
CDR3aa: CASSVGSRDRGETQYF

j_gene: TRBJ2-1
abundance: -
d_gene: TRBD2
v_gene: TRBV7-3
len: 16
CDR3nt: TGTGCCAGCAGCCCCCAAATCGGCGGGAGCCGATATGAGCAGTTCTTC
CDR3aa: CASSPQIGGSRYEQFF

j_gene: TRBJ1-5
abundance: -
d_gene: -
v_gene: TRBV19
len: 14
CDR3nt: TGTGCCAGTAGTATTCGGGATAGCAATCAGCCCCAGCATTTT
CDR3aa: CASSIRDSNQPQHF

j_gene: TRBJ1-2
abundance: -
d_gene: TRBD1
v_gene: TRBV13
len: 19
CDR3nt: TGTGCCAGCAGCTCTAATCCCCCTCTCCTGGGACAGGAGAACTATGGCTACACCTTC
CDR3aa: CASSSNPPLLGQENYGYTF

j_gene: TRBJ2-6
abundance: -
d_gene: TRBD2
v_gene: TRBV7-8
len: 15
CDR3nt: TGTGCCAGCGGGGCGGGAGGATCTGGGGCCAACGTCCTGACTTTC
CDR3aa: CASGAGGSGANVLTF

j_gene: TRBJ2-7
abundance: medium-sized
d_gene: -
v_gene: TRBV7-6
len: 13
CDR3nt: TGTGCCAGCAGCTTGGGGCCGAACTACGAGCAGTACTTC
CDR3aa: CASSLGPNYEQYF

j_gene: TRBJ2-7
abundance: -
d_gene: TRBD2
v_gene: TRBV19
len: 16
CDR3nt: TGTGCCAGTAGTCGCCGAAGGGGAGCGGGAGCCTACGAGCAGTACTTC
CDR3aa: CASSRRRGAGAYEQYF

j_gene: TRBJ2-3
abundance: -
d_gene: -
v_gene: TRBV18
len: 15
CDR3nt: TGTGCCAGCTCACCGATTGGGGGGTTGGCAGATACGCAGTATTTT
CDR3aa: CASSPIGGLADTQYF

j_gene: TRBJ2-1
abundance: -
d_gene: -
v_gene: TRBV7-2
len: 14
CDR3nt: TGTGCCAGCAGCTTATCCCCTACGCAAAATGAGCAGTTCTTC
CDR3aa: CASSLSPTQNEQFF

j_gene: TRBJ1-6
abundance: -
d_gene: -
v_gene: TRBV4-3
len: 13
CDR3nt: TGCGCCAGCAGCCCAGACGTTAATTCACCCCTCCACTTT
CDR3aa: CASSPDVNSPLHF

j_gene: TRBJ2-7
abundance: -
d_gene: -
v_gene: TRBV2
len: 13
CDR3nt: TGTGCCAGCAGTGGGTACAGGAATGGCGAGCAGTACTTC
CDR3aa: CASSGYRNGEQYF

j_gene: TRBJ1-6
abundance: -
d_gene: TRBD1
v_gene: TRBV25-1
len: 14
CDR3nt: TGTGCCAGCAAAGGACAGGGATACTATTCACCCCTCCACTTT
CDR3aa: CASKGQGYYSPLHF

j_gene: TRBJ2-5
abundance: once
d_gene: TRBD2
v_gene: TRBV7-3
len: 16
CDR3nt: TGTGCCAGCAGTATCGGACTAGCGGGGGGACGTGAGACCCAGTACTTC
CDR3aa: CASSIGLAGGRETQYF

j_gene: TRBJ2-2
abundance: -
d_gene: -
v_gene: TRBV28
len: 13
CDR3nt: TGTGCCTCGCTCAGGGGCTACACCGGGGAGCTGTTTTTT
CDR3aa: CASLRGYTGELFF

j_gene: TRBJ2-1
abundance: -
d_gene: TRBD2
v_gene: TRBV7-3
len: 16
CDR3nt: TGTGCCAGCAGCTTACGGACTAGCGGGGTATACAATGAGCAGTTCTTC
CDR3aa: CASSLRTSGVYNEQFF

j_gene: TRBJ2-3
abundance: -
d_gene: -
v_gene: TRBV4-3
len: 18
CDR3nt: TGCGCCAGCAGCCAAGATTTCTCGGCTAGCTCTTACACAGATACGCAGTATTTT
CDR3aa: CASSQDFSASSYTDTQYF

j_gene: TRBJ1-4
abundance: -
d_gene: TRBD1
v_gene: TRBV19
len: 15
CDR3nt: TGTGCCAGTTGGGACAGGGGGTCGGCTAATGAAAAACTGTTTTTT
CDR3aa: CASWDRGSANEKLFF

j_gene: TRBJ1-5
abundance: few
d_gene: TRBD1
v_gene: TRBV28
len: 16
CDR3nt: TGTGCCAGCAGTTTCGACAGGGGCGAGGGGAATCAGCCCCAGCATTTT
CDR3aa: CASSFDRGEGNQPQHF

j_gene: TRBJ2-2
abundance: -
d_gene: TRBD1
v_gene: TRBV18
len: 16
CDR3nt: TGTGCCAGCTCACCACGGGACAGGACGAACACCGGGGAGCTGTTTTTT
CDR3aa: CASSPRDRTNTGELFF

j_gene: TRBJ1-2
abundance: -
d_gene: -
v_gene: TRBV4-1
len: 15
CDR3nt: TGCGCCAGCAGCCAACCAGACAGGCGGTTCTATGGCTACACCTTC
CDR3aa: CASSQPDRRFYGYTF

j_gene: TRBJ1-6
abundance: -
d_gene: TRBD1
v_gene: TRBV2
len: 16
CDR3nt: TGTGCCAGCAGTGCGCGGATAGGGGGCCATAATTCACCCCTCCACTTT
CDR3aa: CASSARIGGHNSPLHF

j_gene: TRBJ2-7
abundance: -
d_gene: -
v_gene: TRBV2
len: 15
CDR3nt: TGTGCCAGCAGACCCGAGTCGGGGGGCGGCTACGAGCAGTACTTC
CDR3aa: CASRPESGGGYEQYF

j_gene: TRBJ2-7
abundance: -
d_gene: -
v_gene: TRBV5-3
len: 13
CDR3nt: TGTGCCAGAATGGCCATCAGGGCCATCGAGCAGTACTTC
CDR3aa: CARMAIRAIEQYF